A selection of T cell receptor beta chains follows, all from one sample in a study of cytomegalovirus exposure and HLA in healthy donors. Data came from immunoSEQ multiplex PCR; TCRdb stores just in-frame clones and leaves some out. The sample comprises about 82,000 clones, 85% to 95% of which are singletons, and roughly 0.75% rests with the top ten. The sample taken for sequencing was PBMCs. These receptors were obtained from a woman in her late teens or twenties in good health and CMV-seronegative. CDR3s include the opening cysteine and the closing phenylalanine or tryptophan. D genes are given only for firm matches. Size tells how often a clone was seen (once, few, many) or the class of an expanded clone, and some rows leave it out.

d_gene | j_gene | abundance | v_gene | CDR3nt | CDR3aa
TRBD1 | TRBJ2-7 | - | TRBV28 | TGTGCCAGCACCGACCCCCGACAGGGACCCTACGAGCAGTACTTC | CASTDPRQGPYEQYF
TRBD2 | TRBJ2-3 | - | TRBV5-1 | TGCGCCAGCAGCGTAGCGGGTTCCACAGATACGCAGTATTTT | CASSVAGSTDTQYF
- | TRBJ1-5 | - | TRBV19 | TGTGCCATTGCCCGGGACACAAATCAGCCCCAGCATTTT | CAIARDTNQPQHF
- | TRBJ1-3 | - | TRBV4-3 | TGCGCCAGCAGCCAAGATTCAGGTTTTAGCTCTGGAAACACCATATATTTT | CASSQDSGFSSGNTIYF
- | TRBJ2-7 | - | TRBV5-1 | TGCGCCAGCAGCTTTAAAAATAGCGAGCAGTACTTC | CASSFKNSEQYF
- | TRBJ2-3 | - | TRBV5-6 | TGTGCCAGCAGCTTGGGGGCAGGCACAGATACGCAGTATTTT | CASSLGAGTDTQYF
- | TRBJ1-1 | - | TRBV30 | TGTGCCTGGATTCGGTTAAGATTGGGGGCGGGCGCAAGGAACACTGAAGCTTTCTTT | CAWIRLRLGAGARNTEAFF
- | TRBJ2-3 | - | TRBV27 | TGTGCCAGCAGGCCTAGGGGGTCCAAAGGGACAGATACGCAGTATTTT | CASRPRGSKGTDTQYF
- | TRBJ1-2 | - | TRBV10-2 | TGCGCCAGCACCGAGGGGGGGCCGGACTATGGCTACACCTTC | CASTEGGPDYGYTF
TRBD1 | TRBJ2-7 | once | TRBV10-1 | TGCGCCAGCTCGGACAGGTTTTCCTCCTACGAGCAGTACTTC | CASSDRFSSYEQYF
- | TRBJ1-2 | - | TRBV29-1 | TGCAGCGCCGGGGACTATGGCTACACCTTC | CSAGDYGYTF
- | TRBJ2-5 | once | TRBV2 | TGTGCCAGCATCGACTCGACAGGCGGGACCCAGTACTTC | CASIDSTGGTQYF
- | TRBJ1-6 | - | TRBV5-6 | TGTGCCAGCAGCCGGACTCAAAGGACAGTTTATAATTCACCCCTCCACTTT | CASSRTQRTVYNSPLHF
TRBD1 | TRBJ2-2 | few | TRBV11-2 | TGTGCCAGCAGCCCCGGCGGGTGGGACAGAAACACCGGGGAGCTGTTTTTT | CASSPGGWDRNTGELFF
- | TRBJ1-2 | - | TRBV15 | TGTGCCACCAGCAGAGATAAAGGGGCCTATGGCTACACCTTC | CATSRDKGAYGYTF
TRBD2 | TRBJ2-1 | - | TRBV29-1 | TGCAGCGTTGAAGGGACTAGCGGGAGGGTCTACAATGAGCAGTTCTTC | CSVEGTSGRVYNEQFF
- | TRBJ2-7 | - | TRBV9 | TGTGCCAGCAGCGTAGGGGGAGCGAACTACGAGCAGTACTTC | CASSVGGANYEQYF
TRBD2 | TRBJ2-1 | - | TRBV5-1 | TGCGCCAGCAGCTTGTCGGGAGGCGATGAGCAGTTCTTC | CASSLSGGDEQFF
TRBD1 | TRBJ2-7 | - | TRBV13 | TGTGCCAGCAGCTCCACCGGGACAGGGGGTCGCGAGCAGTACTTC | CASSSTGTGGREQYF
- | TRBJ1-4 | - | TRBV18 | TGTGCCAGCTCAGTCCGGGAGCATGAAAAACTGTTTTTT | CASSVREHEKLFF
- | TRBJ2-5 | - | TRBV9 | TGTGCCAGCGGTCGAGGACAGAAAGAGACCCAGTACTTC | CASGRGQKETQYF
- | TRBJ2-7 | - | TRBV15 | TGTGCCACCAGCAGAGATTCGTGGGGCAGCTCCTACGAGCAGTACTTC | CATSRDSWGSSYEQYF
TRBD2 | TRBJ2-7 | - | TRBV7-9 | TGTGCCAGCAGCCTAAAGGCTAGCGGGAGCTCCTACCTCTACGAGCAGTACTTC | CASSLKASGSSYLYEQYF
- | TRBJ1-1 | - | TRBV6-6 | TGTGCCAGCAGGGGGGAGGGGAACACTGAAGCTTTCTTT | CASRGEGNTEAFF
TRBD1 | TRBJ2-1 | - | TRBV5-4 | TGTGCCAGCAGCTTCCCGGGACAGGGAAACAATGAGCAGTTCTTC | CASSFPGQGNNEQFF
- | TRBJ2-3 | - | TRBV28 | TGTGCCAGCAGTTTATGGTCGGGGGCCAGCGGGAAGACAGATACGCAGTATTTT | CASSLWSGASGKTDTQYF
TRBD1 | TRBJ1-1 | few | TRBV30 | TGTGCCTGGAGTACTACCGGACAGGGGGCGTATACTGAAGCTTTCTTT | CAWSTTGQGAYTEAFF
- | TRBJ2-5 | - | TRBV27 | TGTGCCAGCAGCCCACTGGCGGGGCGACAAGAGACCCAGTACTTC | CASSPLAGRQETQYF
TRBD2 | TRBJ2-3 | - | TRBV9 | TGTGCCAGCAGCGTAGGTCTGACTAGCGGGGGGGATACGCAGTATTTT | CASSVGLTSGGDTQYF
- | TRBJ1-2 | once | TRBV29-1 | TGCAGCGTTGAAGAGAACACAGGGACCGCTAACTATGGCTACACCTTC | CSVEENTGTANYGYTF
- | TRBJ1-1 | - | TRBV15 | TGTGCCACCAGCAGACGAGGGACGGACTATATCGGGGCTTTCTTT | CATSRRGTDYIGAFF
TRBD1 | TRBJ2-7 | - | TRBV7-2 | TGTGCCAGCAGCTTACCGACAGGGGTGAAAGCCTACGAGCAGTACTTC | CASSLPTGVKAYEQYF
- | TRBJ2-7 | once | TRBV11-2 | TGTGCCAGCAGCTTAAGGGGGGGAGGGGAGAGTAAGAGCTACGAGCAGTACTTC | CASSLRGGGESKSYEQYF
- | TRBJ1-1 | - | TRBV7-2 | TGTGCCAGCAGCTTAGACAGGAGACACACTGAAGCTTTCTTT | CASSLDRRHTEAFF
- | TRBJ1-5 | - | TRBV19 | TGTGCCAGTGACCAGAGTGGACAGATGATCAATCAGCCCCAGCATTTT | CASDQSGQMINQPQHF
- | TRBJ2-5 | - | TRBV5-4 | TGTGCCAGCAGTATCGTAGCCTCCCAAGAGACCCAGTACTTC | CASSIVASQETQYF
- | TRBJ1-5 | - | TRBV12-5 | TGTGCTAGTGGTTTGGTAGTGTCAGGAGGCCCTGGGAGCAATCAGCCCCAGCATTTT | CASGLVVSGGPGSNQPQHF
- | TRBJ2-7 | - | TRBV28 | TGTGCCAGCAGTTCTACCTACGAGCAGTACTTC | CASSSTYEQYF
TRBD1 | TRBJ2-7 | - | TRBV5-1 | TGCGCCAGCAGCTCGGGACAGATCTCCTACGAGCAGTACTTC | CASSSGQISYEQYF
- | TRBJ2-7 | - | TRBV5-6 | TGTGCCAGCAGCTTGCACAGATACTCCTACGAGCAGTACTTC | CASSLHRYSYEQYF
TRBD1 | TRBJ2-7 | - | TRBV5-1 | TGCGCCAGCAGCTTGGCGGGGACAGGGTACGGTGAGCAGTACTTC | CASSLAGTGYGEQYF
- | TRBJ2-5 | once | TRBV5-5 | TGTGCCAGCAGCTTGGGTCAGGGTGTGGAGACCCAGTACTTC | CASSLGQGVETQYF
TRBD1 | TRBJ2-7 | - | TRBV20-1 | TGCAGTGCTAGCGGGGACAGGGAGTTCTTC | CSASGDREFF
- | TRBJ2-6 | - | TRBV2 | TGTGCCAGCAGGGCCCGGGAAGGTGGGGCCAACGTCCTGACTTTC | CASRAREGGANVLTF
- | TRBJ2-5 | - | TRBV2 | TGTGCCAGCAGTGAAGGGGGGGAACAAGAGACCCAGTACTTC | CASSEGGEQETQYF
TRBD1 | TRBJ2-2 | - | TRBV6-1 | TGTGCCAGCAGTAGACAGGGCGCGAACACCGGGGAGCTGTTTTTT | CASSRQGANTGELFF
TRBD2 | TRBJ2-2 | - | TRBV18 | TGTGCCAGCTCACCAGAGACTAGCTGGGCCGGGGAGCTGTTTTTT | CASSPETSWAGELFF
TRBD2 | TRBJ2-2 | - | TRBV7-6 | TGTGCCAGCAGCTTTGGGCTAGCGGGAATCAACACCGGGGAGCTGTTTTTT | CASSFGLAGINTGELFF
- | TRBJ1-1 | - | TRBV10-3 | TGTGCCATCAGCCCCGTTTCGAACACTGAAGCTTTCTTT | CAISPVSNTEAFF
- | TRBJ2-5 | - | TRBV29-1 | TGCAGCGTCCCCTATGGAGAGACCCAGTACTTC | CSVPYGETQYF
TRBD2 | TRBJ2-1 | - | TRBV7-2 | TGTGCCAGCAGCTTCCGATTTTCGGCTAGCGGGAGTAATGAGCAGTTCTTC | CASSFRFSASGSNEQFF
TRBD1 | TRBJ2-7 | - | TRBV7-9 | TGTGCCAGCAGCCCATCTAGGCCCTGGGACAGAGGAGCCTACGAGCAGTACTTC | CASSPSRPWDRGAYEQYF
- | TRBJ1-3 | - | TRBV9 | TGTGCCAGCAGCTCCCGTCTTGGAAACACCATATATTTT | CASSSRLGNTIYF
- | TRBJ2-2 | - | TRBV7-6 | TGTGCCAGCAGCTTAGTCCCAGCGGGGAACACCGGGGAGCTGTTTTTT | CASSLVPAGNTGELFF
- | TRBJ1-2 | - | TRBV27 | TGTGCCAGCAGTTTATACCAACCGGCAGGGGCGCGAGGCTACACCTTC | CASSLYQPAGARGYTF
TRBD1 | TRBJ1-1 | - | TRBV6-9 | TGTGCCAGCAGTTATTCCTCGGTGACAGGGGAGAACACTGAAGCTTTCTTT | CASSYSSVTGENTEAFF
- | TRBJ2-5 | - | TRBV9 | TGTGCCAGCAGCCCTCGGACAGCCTTCCAAGAGACCCAGTACTTC | CASSPRTAFQETQYF